This note documents a single T cell receptor beta chain sequence. The method was immunoSEQ multiplex PCR; TCRdb's version includes in-frame clones alone and lacks a portion of them. The sample contains around 700,000 clones, 90% of which appear only once. The source of the sample is a study of blood T cell repertoires in COVID-19. The CDR3 length is 15 residues. V dropped 2 bases and J dropped 4 bases, with 14 bases sitting between them. The germline gives CDR1 MNHEY, CDR2 SMNVEV (reference sequence). The TCR was taken from a woman aged 18-30 years with acute or convalescent COVID-19. The J gene is TRBJ1-1, the V gene TRBV27; D uncertain. The sequencing input was peripheral blood. The CDR3 sequence is CASSLGVPGSTEAFF. CDR3 sequence (DNA): TGTGCCAGCAGTTTAGGGGTACCGGGGAGCACTGAAGCTTTCTTT.